These 5 T cell receptor beta chains share one sample of origin, sequenced in a study of naive and memory T cell subsets. Both TRBC1 and TRBC2 were covered by a beta constant-region primer of two equimolar oligonucleotides. Ligated cDNA was amplified by four rounds of PCR with nested alpha and beta constant-region primers and SP2. TCRdb re-derived calls from the UMI-ligation and nested PCR reads in MiXCR, one entry per CDR3 protein. The sample consists of just over 80,000 distinct CDR3 sequences, roughly 9.3% of them appearing once. The sequenced sample was naive CD8+ T cells from blood. The receptors stem from a human donor in good health.

The chain has TRBV5-5 and TRBJ2-5; tentatively, D is TRBD2 (6 bases). With 0 bases removed from V and 9 bases from J, the gap between germline ends came to 9 bases. CDR3 size: 12 residues. The germline V gene encodes CDR1 SGHKS and CDR2 YYEKEE (reference sequence). CDR3 nucleotides: TGTGCCAGCAGCTTGGGCGGGGAGGCCCAGTACTTC. Its translation is CASSLGGEAQYF.

The sample holds a few counts of this clonotype. The CDR3 bases are TGTGCCAGCAGTGACTACCGTTGGACTAGCGGGAGATTATTACGTGAGCAGTTCTTC. Protein sequence: CASSDYRWTSGRLLREQFF. The rearrangement links TRBV12-3 or TRBV12-4 to TRBJ2-1; 13 nucleotides align to TRBD2. The CDR3 runs 19 residues. The V gene end was trimmed by 5 bases and the J gene end by 9 bases; junction bases not matched to a gene: 19.

In its sample, this clonotype was seen many times. CDR3: CATVELRGERPQHF. In nucleotides, the CDR3 is TGTGCCACCGTCGAACTCCGAGGGGAGAGGCCCCAGCATTTT. This rearrangement joins TRBV28 to TRBJ1-5; possibly TRBD1 for D (5 bases). The CDR3 has 14 residues. V gave up 10 bases and J gave up 9 bases, with 22 bases separating them. The germline CDR1 and CDR2 sequences are MDHEN and SYDVKM. Full variable domain (missing parts from reference TRBV28 and TRBJ1-5): DVKVTQSSRYLVKRTGEKVFLECVQDMDHENMFWYRQDPGLGLRLIYFSYDVKMKEKGDIPEGYSVSREKKERFSLILESASTNQTSMYLCATVELRGERPQHFGDGTRLSIL.

The chain recombines TRBV6-5 with TRBJ1-2, with no clear D. V was pared by 0 bases and J by 1 base, with 3 bases between. This CDR3 comprises 13 residues. Germline values: CDR1 MNHEY, CDR2 SVGAGI. In nucleotides, the CDR3 is TGTGCCAGCAGTTACTCTATTAACTATGGCTACACCTTC. Its translation is CASSYSINYGYTF.

This clonotype was counted at least ten times. The gene calls are TRBV9 and TRBJ2-3; 8 nucleotides align to TRBD2. Germline V gene data show CDR1 as SGDLS and CDR2 as YYNGEE. V shed 4 bases and J 0 bases; nucleotides not matched to a gene: 4. The CDR3 runs to 15 residues. CDR3 nucleotides: TGTGCCAGCAGCTTTAGCGGGAAAAGCACAGATACGCAGTATTTT. Translating gives CASSFSGKSTDTQYF.